Listed below are T cell receptor beta chains from one sample, sequenced in a study of T-cell memory formation after mild COVID-19. TCRdb recomputed calls from the 5' RACE reads with MiXCR, one row per CDR3 protein. The table shows some 180,000 distinct CDR3 sequences, with approximately 17% occurring only once. The sequenced material came from PBMCs or a T cell subset sorted from them (not recorded which). These receptors originate from a man aged 18 to 29 who had mild COVID-19 (a few samples of this study predate the infection). Cell type and time point are not known. CDR3s include the opening cysteine and the closing phenylalanine or tryptophan. Each record gives: D gene, V gene, clone size, J gene, CDR3 DNA, CDR3 protein. D genes are given only for firm matches. Some rows have no size entry. The others give once, few or many, or a class for an expanded clone.

D gene: TRBD2
V gene: TRBV11-2
clone size: once
J gene: TRBJ2-1
CDR3 DNA: TGTGCCAGCAGCTTAGTAGGCCTAGCGGGGGTCGATGAGCAGTTCTTC
CDR3 protein: CASSLVGLAGVDEQFF

D gene: .
V gene: TRBV3-1
clone size: few
J gene: TRBJ1-6
CDR3 DNA: TGTGCCAGCAGCCTGCATGGGGGGCGGTGGGATTCACCCCTCCACTTT
CDR3 protein: CASSLHGGRWDSPLHF

D gene: .
V gene: TRBV5-1
clone size: .
J gene: TRBJ1-1
CDR3 DNA: TGCGCCAGCAGCCGAGTGGGGCGCACTGAAGCTTTCTTT
CDR3 protein: CASSRVGRTEAFF

D gene: TRBD1
V gene: TRBV4-3
clone size: .
J gene: TRBJ2-6
CDR3 DNA: TGCGCCAGCAGCCGCTTAAGACAGGGGGCGATCTCTGGGGCCAACGTCCTGACTTTC
CDR3 protein: CASSRLRQGAISGANVLTF

D gene: .
V gene: TRBV20-1
clone size: few
J gene: TRBJ2-7
CDR3 DNA: TGCAGTGCTAGCTCCCCAGCCTACGAGCAGTACTTC
CDR3 protein: CSASSPAYEQYF

D gene: .
V gene: TRBV2
clone size: .
J gene: TRBJ1-3
CDR3 DNA: TGTGCCAGCAGTGAAGGATGGGGCTCTGGAAACACCATATATTTT
CDR3 protein: CASSEGWGSGNTIYF

D gene: TRBD2
V gene: TRBV6-5
clone size: .
J gene: TRBJ2-1
CDR3 DNA: TGTGCCAGCAGTCCCCCGGGACTAGCGGGGGATGAGCAGTTCTTC
CDR3 protein: CASSPPGLAGDEQFF

D gene: .
V gene: TRBV7-2
clone size: .
J gene: TRBJ2-3
CDR3 DNA: TGTGCCAGCAGCTTACGGGAAGCTGGAGATACGCAGTATTTT
CDR3 protein: CASSLREAGDTQYF

D gene: TRBD2
V gene: TRBV6-2/TRBV6-3
clone size: .
J gene: TRBJ2-2
CDR3 DNA: TGTGCCAGCAAGCGGGGAGTTGGGAACACCGGGGAGCTGTTTTTT
CDR3 protein: CASKRGVGNTGELFF

D gene: TRBD2
V gene: TRBV10-3
clone size: .
J gene: TRBJ2-5
CDR3 DNA: TGTGCCATCAGTGAGGGACTAGCGGGGTTTGTGGAGACCCAGTACTTC
CDR3 protein: CAISEGLAGFVETQYF

D gene: .
V gene: TRBV7-9
clone size: .
J gene: TRBJ1-3
CDR3 DNA: TGTGCCAGCAGCTTCCGCTCTGGAAACACCATATATTTT
CDR3 protein: CASSFRSGNTIYF

D gene: .
V gene: TRBV2
clone size: few
J gene: TRBJ1-4
CDR3 DNA: TGTGCCAGCAGAGGAGAGACAGAAAAACTGTTTTTT
CDR3 protein: CASRGETEKLFF

D gene: TRBD2
V gene: TRBV11-2
clone size: few
J gene: TRBJ2-1
CDR3 DNA: TGTGCCAGCAGCCTTGGGGTAGCGGGGAGGAATGAGCAGTTCTTC
CDR3 protein: CASSLGVAGRNEQFF

D gene: TRBD2
V gene: TRBV7-3
clone size: .
J gene: TRBJ2-3
CDR3 DNA: TGTGCCAGCAGCTTATTTCTAGCGGGCACAGATACGCAGTATTTT
CDR3 protein: CASSLFLAGTDTQYF

D gene: .
V gene: TRBV6-2/TRBV6-3
clone size: .
J gene: TRBJ1-1
CDR3 DNA: TGTGCCAGCAGAAATACAGGGATGAACACTGAAGCTTTCTTT
CDR3 protein: CASRNTGMNTEAFF

D gene: .
V gene: TRBV6-5
clone size: .
J gene: TRBJ1-2
CDR3 DNA: TGTGCCAGCAGTTTCGACAGCTATGGCTACACCTTC
CDR3 protein: CASSFDSYGYTF

D gene: .
V gene: TRBV6-5
clone size: .
J gene: TRBJ1-1
CDR3 DNA: TGTGCCAGCAAACGGGAAGTGGGTGGCACTGAAGCTTTCTTT
CDR3 protein: CASKREVGGTEAFF

D gene: .
V gene: TRBV5-1
clone size: .
J gene: TRBJ2-3
CDR3 DNA: TGCGCCAGCAGCTTGGCAACGGGGACAGATACGCAGTATTTT
CDR3 protein: CASSLATGTDTQYF

D gene: .
V gene: TRBV7-2
clone size: .
J gene: TRBJ1-6
CDR3 DNA: TGTGCCAGCAGCTTAGTATCCGGGGACCAATCACCCCTCCACTTT
CDR3 protein: CASSLVSGDQSPLHF

D gene: .
V gene: TRBV2
clone size: .
J gene: TRBJ1-5
CDR3 DNA: TGTGCCAGCAGTGGACGACTGACGGTTAGCAATCAGCCCCAGCATTTT
CDR3 protein: CASSGRLTVSNQPQHF

D gene: TRBD1
V gene: TRBV7-2
clone size: many
J gene: TRBJ1-6
CDR3 DNA: TGTGCCAGCAGCTCCCGACAGGGACAATCACCCCTCCACTTT
CDR3 protein: CASSSRQGQSPLHF

D gene: .
V gene: TRBV7-3
clone size: few
J gene: TRBJ1-2
CDR3 DNA: TGTGCCAGCAGCCCCCAGAGCAACTATGGCTACACCTTC
CDR3 protein: CASSPQSNYGYTF

D gene: .
V gene: TRBV5-1
clone size: .
J gene: TRBJ2-7
CDR3 DNA: TGCGCCAGCAGCTTGGCCTCGGCAGACGAGCAGTACTTC
CDR3 protein: CASSLASADEQYF

D gene: .
V gene: TRBV7-2
clone size: few
J gene: TRBJ1-2
CDR3 DNA: TGTGCCAGCAGCTTAGCGCTTAGCAGTGAGGGGACCTTC
CDR3 protein: CASSLALSSEGTF

D gene: TRBD2
V gene: TRBV29-1
clone size: many
J gene: TRBJ2-3
CDR3 DNA: TGCAGCGTTGATCGGCTAGCGGGGCAGAGCACAGATACGCAGTATTTT
CDR3 protein: CSVDRLAGQSTDTQYF

D gene: TRBD1
V gene: TRBV4-2
clone size: few
J gene: TRBJ1-6
CDR3 DNA: TGTGCCAGCAGCCTAGGGGGCGGTTCCTATAATTCACCCCTCCACTTT
CDR3 protein: CASSLGGGSYNSPLHF

D gene: TRBD1
V gene: TRBV6-2/TRBV6-3
clone size: .
J gene: TRBJ1-2
CDR3 DNA: TGTGCCAGCAGTTACGGGGACAGGATCAACTATGGCTACACCTTC
CDR3 protein: CASSYGDRINYGYTF

D gene: .
V gene: TRBV5-6
clone size: .
J gene: TRBJ1-5
CDR3 DNA: TGTGCCAGCAAGATCAGTCGTTATGGCAATCAGCCCCAGCATTTT
CDR3 protein: CASKISRYGNQPQHF

D gene: .
V gene: TRBV20-1
clone size: .
J gene: TRBJ1-2
CDR3 DNA: TGCAGTGCCCCTAGCTTGGGCAGGAGAGGAAACTATGGCTACACCTTC
CDR3 protein: CSAPSLGRRGNYGYTF

D gene: .
V gene: TRBV5-1
clone size: .
J gene: TRBJ2-7
CDR3 DNA: TGCGCCAGCAGCTTGGGCATATCCTCCTACGAGCAGTACTTC
CDR3 protein: CASSLGISSYEQYF

D gene: TRBD1
V gene: TRBV10-3
clone size: few
J gene: TRBJ1-2
CDR3 DNA: TGTGCCATCAGTGACGGGGACAGGGGGCGCCCCTATGGCTACACCTTC
CDR3 protein: CAISDGDRGRPYGYTF

D gene: .
V gene: TRBV5-1
clone size: .
J gene: TRBJ1-1
CDR3 DNA: TGCGCCAGCAGCGCTGACCTGGGGAACACTGAAGCTTTCTTT
CDR3 protein: CASSADLGNTEAFF

D gene: .
V gene: TRBV2
clone size: few
J gene: TRBJ1-6
CDR3 DNA: TGTGCCAGCAGTGAAGCGGGGGCTGATTCACCCCTCCACTTT
CDR3 protein: CASSEAGADSPLHF

D gene: TRBD1
V gene: TRBV7-6
clone size: few
J gene: TRBJ2-7
CDR3 DNA: TGTGCCAGCAGCTACCGGACAGGGCAGGCCTCCGAGCAGTACTTC
CDR3 protein: CASSYRTGQASEQYF

D gene: TRBD2
V gene: TRBV5-1
clone size: few
J gene: TRBJ2-7
CDR3 DNA: TGCGCCAGCAGCTTGGGTGGCCGGGGGGATTACGAGCAGTACTTC
CDR3 protein: CASSLGGRGDYEQYF

D gene: TRBD2
V gene: TRBV5-1
clone size: .
J gene: TRBJ2-1
CDR3 DNA: TGCGCCAGCAGCGAATCGAGCGGGGGAAGTCAGTTCTTC
CDR3 protein: CASSESSGGSQFF

D gene: .
V gene: TRBV6-2/TRBV6-3
clone size: .
J gene: TRBJ2-1
CDR3 DNA: TGTGCCAGCAGTTTAACCTTTACCTACAATGAGCAGTTCTTC
CDR3 protein: CASSLTFTYNEQFF

D gene: .
V gene: TRBV18
clone size: .
J gene: TRBJ2-5
CDR3 DNA: TGTGCCAGCTCTCTTGTCGCATTTGAGACCCAGTACTTC
CDR3 protein: CASSLVAFETQYF

D gene: TRBD1
V gene: TRBV20-1
clone size: .
J gene: TRBJ1-1
CDR3 DNA: TGCAGTGCGGGGGACAGCGTGAACACTGAAGCTTTCTTT
CDR3 protein: CSAGDSVNTEAFF

D gene: .
V gene: TRBV5-1
clone size: .
J gene: TRBJ1-5
CDR3 DNA: TGCGCCAGCAGCTTGGACGGGGCAGGCAATCAGCCCCAGCATTTT
CDR3 protein: CASSLDGAGNQPQHF

D gene: .
V gene: TRBV5-1
clone size: many
J gene: TRBJ2-7
CDR3 DNA: TGCGCCAGCAGCTTCGGGGGCGCGTCCTACGAGCAGTACTTC
CDR3 protein: CASSFGGASYEQYF

D gene: .
V gene: TRBV2
clone size: .
J gene: TRBJ1-6
CDR3 DNA: TGTGCCAGCAGTGAGGAATCCCAACCCCTCCACTTT
CDR3 protein: CASSEESQPLHF

D gene: .
V gene: TRBV5-1
clone size: .
J gene: TRBJ2-3
CDR3 DNA: TGCGCCAGCAGCTTACGACCCAGGGCACCGACCACAGATACGCAGTATTTT
CDR3 protein: CASSLRPRAPTTDTQYF

D gene: TRBD1
V gene: TRBV7-2
clone size: .
J gene: TRBJ2-5
CDR3 DNA: TGTGCCAGCAGCCGACAGGGGGTTGCGAAGACCCAGTACTTC
CDR3 protein: CASSRQGVAKTQYF

D gene: .
V gene: TRBV28
clone size: .
J gene: TRBJ2-6
CDR3 DNA: TGTGCCAGCAGCCTCGGGAGCTCTGGGGCCAACGTCCTGACTTTC
CDR3 protein: CASSLGSSGANVLTF

D gene: .
V gene: TRBV2
clone size: .
J gene: TRBJ1-5
CDR3 DNA: TGTGCCAGCAGAACGAGCTATCAGCCCCAGCATTTT
CDR3 protein: CASRTSYQPQHF

D gene: TRBD1
V gene: TRBV18
clone size: few
J gene: TRBJ2-3
CDR3 DNA: TGTGCCAGCTCACCACGGGACCAGGGGGCATTGGGCACAGATACGCAGTATTTT
CDR3 protein: CASSPRDQGALGTDTQYF

D gene: .
V gene: TRBV4-3
clone size: .
J gene: TRBJ1-1
CDR3 DNA: TGCGCCAGCAGCCAAGAAGGGCGAGGGCTCTCGAACACTGAAGCTTTCTTT
CDR3 protein: CASSQEGRGLSNTEAFF

D gene: .
V gene: TRBV20-1
clone size: .
J gene: TRBJ1-1
CDR3 DNA: TGCAGTGCTATTCGTCTGAACACTGAAGCTTTCTTT
CDR3 protein: CSAIRLNTEAFF

D gene: TRBD2
V gene: TRBV29-1
clone size: few
J gene: TRBJ2-1
CDR3 DNA: TGCAGCTTCGGGGGGGCCGACTACAATGAGCAGTTCTTC
CDR3 protein: CSFGGADYNEQFF

D gene: TRBD1
V gene: TRBV7-2
clone size: few
J gene: TRBJ1-4
CDR3 DNA: TGTGCCAGCAGCGTATCCTCGACAGGGGGTAATGAAAAACTGTTTTTT
CDR3 protein: CASSVSSTGGNEKLFF

D gene: .
V gene: TRBV7-2
clone size: .
J gene: TRBJ2-2
CDR3 DNA: TGTGCCAGCAGCTCCCGGGCTCAGCAGGGGTTCGGGGAGCTGTTTTTT
CDR3 protein: CASSSRAQQGFGELFF